This T cell receptor (beta chain) was captured by sequencing in a study of T cell repertoires in cytomegalovirus infection. Across the study: Matching HLA type and CMV infection were both indicated by public TCR beta signatures.

Germline CDR1 reads SGHVS; CDR2 reads FQNEAQ. This CDR3 region has 14 residues. The junction had 7 bases not matched to a gene; V was cut back by 1 base and J by 7 bases. Findings and limits, study-wide: CMV carriers with the relevant HLA were identified by cumulative public TCR beta family frequency. CMV-specific HLA-C-restricted TCR beta clonotypes dominated the ex vivo response.

TCRdb redid the calling of the reads with MiXCR, one entry per CDR3 protein. This sample has roughly 230,000 distinct CDR3 sequences; approximately 22% occur once, and the top ten carry 18%. Details on this clonotype: No antigen is known for it.

The genes are TRBV7-8 and TRBJ2-7, with 7 bases identical to TRBD1. Sequencing was performed on CD8+ T cells from PBMCs. This TCR was sampled from a human donor in good health (CMV status not recorded). Some clones in this sample may be carry-over from other donors' samples. The DNA for the CDR3 is TGTGCCAGCAGCTTAGACCCACAGGGGTGGGAGCAGTACTTC. Amino acids: CASSLDPQGWEQYF.